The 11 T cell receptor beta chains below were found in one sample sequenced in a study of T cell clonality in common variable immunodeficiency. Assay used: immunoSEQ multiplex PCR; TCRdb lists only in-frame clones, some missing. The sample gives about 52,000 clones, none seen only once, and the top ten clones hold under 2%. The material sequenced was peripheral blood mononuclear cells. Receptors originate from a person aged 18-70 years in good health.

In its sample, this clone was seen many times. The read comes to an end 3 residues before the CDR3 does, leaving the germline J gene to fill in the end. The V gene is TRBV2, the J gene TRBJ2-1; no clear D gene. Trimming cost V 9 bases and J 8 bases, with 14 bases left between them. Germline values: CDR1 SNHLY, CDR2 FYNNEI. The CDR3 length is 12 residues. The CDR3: CASEPLGYEQFF. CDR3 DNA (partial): TGTGCCAGTGAGCCGCTGGGCTATGAG.

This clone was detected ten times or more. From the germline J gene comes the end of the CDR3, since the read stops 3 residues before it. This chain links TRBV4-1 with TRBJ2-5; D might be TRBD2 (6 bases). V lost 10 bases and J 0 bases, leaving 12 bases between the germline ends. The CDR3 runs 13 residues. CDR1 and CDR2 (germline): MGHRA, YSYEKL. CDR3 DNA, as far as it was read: TGCGCCACCTCCAGCGGGTACCAAGAGACC. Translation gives CATSSGYQET. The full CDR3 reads CATSSGYQETQYF.

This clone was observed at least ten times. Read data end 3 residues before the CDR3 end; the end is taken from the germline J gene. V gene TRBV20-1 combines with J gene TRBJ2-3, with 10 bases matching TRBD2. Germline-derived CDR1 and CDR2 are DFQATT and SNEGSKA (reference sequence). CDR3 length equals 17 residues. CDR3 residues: CSARDVLSGLAWETQYF. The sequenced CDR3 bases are TGCAGTGCTAGAGATGTTTTGTCGGGACTAGCGTGGGAGACG.

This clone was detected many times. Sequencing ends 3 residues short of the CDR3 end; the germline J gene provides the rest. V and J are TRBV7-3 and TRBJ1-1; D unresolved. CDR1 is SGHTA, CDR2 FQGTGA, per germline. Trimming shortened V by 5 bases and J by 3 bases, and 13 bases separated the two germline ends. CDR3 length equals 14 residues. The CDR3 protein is CASSPAGRDTEAFF. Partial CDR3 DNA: TGTGCCAGCAGCCCAGCGGGGAGGGACACTGAA.

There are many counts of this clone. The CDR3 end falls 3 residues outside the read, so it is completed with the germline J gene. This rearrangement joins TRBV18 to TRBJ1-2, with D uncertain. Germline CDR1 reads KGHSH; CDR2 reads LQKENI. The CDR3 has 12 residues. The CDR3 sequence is CASSPDGVGYTF. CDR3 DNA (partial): TGTGCCAGCTCGCCCGACGGGGTCGGC.

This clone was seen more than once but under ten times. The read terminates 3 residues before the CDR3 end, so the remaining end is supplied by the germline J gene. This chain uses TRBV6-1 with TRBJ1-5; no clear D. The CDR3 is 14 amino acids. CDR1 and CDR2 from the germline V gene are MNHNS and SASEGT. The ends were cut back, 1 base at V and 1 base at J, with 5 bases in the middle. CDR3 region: CASSEVASNQPQHF. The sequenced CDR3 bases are TGTGCCAGCAGTGAAGTAGCCAGCAATCAGCCC.

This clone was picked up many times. The sequenced part of the CDR3 DNA is TGTGCCAGCAGCGGCCAGTCTAGCACAGATACG. Translated: CASSGQSSTDT. The whole CDR3 region reads CASSGQSSTDTQYF. The rearrangement links TRBV18 to TRBJ2-3, with a weak D call TRBD2 (5 bases). The read is 3 residues too short to cover the CDR3 end, so that end is filled in from the germline J gene. The CDR3 is 14 amino acids. Between the trimmed V and J ends, which lost 8 bases and 0 bases, there was a span of 12 bases. The germline gives CDR1 KGHSH, CDR2 LQKENI.

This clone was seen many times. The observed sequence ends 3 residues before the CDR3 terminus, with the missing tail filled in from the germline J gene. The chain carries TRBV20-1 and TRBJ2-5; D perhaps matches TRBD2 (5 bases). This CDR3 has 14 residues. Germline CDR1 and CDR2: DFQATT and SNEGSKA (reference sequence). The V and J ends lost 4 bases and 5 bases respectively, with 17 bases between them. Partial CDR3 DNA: TGCAGTGCTATCCCCCACGCGGGCGGGGAGACC. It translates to CSAIPHAGGET. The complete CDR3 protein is CSAIPHAGGETQYF.

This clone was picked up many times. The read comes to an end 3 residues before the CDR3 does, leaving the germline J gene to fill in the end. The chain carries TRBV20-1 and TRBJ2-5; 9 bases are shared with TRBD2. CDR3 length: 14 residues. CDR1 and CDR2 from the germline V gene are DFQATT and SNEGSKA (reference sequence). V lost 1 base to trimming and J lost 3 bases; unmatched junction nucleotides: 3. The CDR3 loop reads CSARVAGVEETQYF. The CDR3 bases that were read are TGCAGTGCTAGAGTAGCGGGAGTTGAAGAGACC.

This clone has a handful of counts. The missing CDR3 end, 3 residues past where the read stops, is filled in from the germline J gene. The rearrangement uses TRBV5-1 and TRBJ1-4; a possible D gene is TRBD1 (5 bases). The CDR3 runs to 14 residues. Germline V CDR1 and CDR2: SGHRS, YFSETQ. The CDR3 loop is CASSLVSGANVLFF. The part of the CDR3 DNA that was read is TGCGCCAGCAGCTTGGTTTCTGGGGCCAACGTA.

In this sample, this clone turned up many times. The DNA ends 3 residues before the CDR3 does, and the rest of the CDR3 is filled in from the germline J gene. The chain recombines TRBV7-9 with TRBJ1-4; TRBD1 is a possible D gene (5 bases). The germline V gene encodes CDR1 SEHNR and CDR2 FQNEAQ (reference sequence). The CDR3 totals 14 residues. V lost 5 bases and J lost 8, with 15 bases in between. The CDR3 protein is CASSPRRDSEKLFF. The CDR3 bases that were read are TGTGCCAGCAGCCCCCGGCGGGACTCGGAAAAA.